The T cell receptor (beta chain) under discussion was sequenced for a study of blood T cell repertoires in COVID-19. Study-level background: Specimens from acute and convalescent COVID-19 originated in the United States, Italy and Spain. The cDNA or gDNA used as material had been derived from T cells, B-cell-depleted T cells, or PBMCs.

Followed over time, Seattle patients had been enrolled while infection was active. Authors' methods: Amplification of reference gene primers provided the estimated nucleated cell counts. Libraries were prepared by immunoSEQ multiplex PCR; TCRdb keeps only in-frame clonotypes and omits some of them. V and J calls and clone size are those listed in that table; D and trimming were worked out from the DNA. The sample includes around 310,000 clones, 90% of them seen just once. This CDR3 has 18 residues. V was clipped by 2 bases and J by 2 bases; unmatched bases: 13. Specimen: peripheral blood. This receptor was identified in a woman between 40 and 50 years old with COVID-19, enrolled during active disease. The chain couples TRBV23-1 to TRBJ1-2, with TRBD1 identical over 8 bases. TRBV23-1 is known as an ORF, though its function is uncertain. CDR3 in DNA: TGCGCCAGCAGTCAAACGGGATATACGTGGACAGGGAACTATGGCTACACCTTC. Residues: CASSQTGYTWTGNYGYTF.